Sequencing of this TCR beta chain was carried out in a study of blood T cell repertoires in COVID-19. The wider study: Donors in the United States, Italy and Spain gave samples during acute or convalescent COVID-19.

Participants, roughly 18 to 100 years old, spanned around 26 US areas. The study assigned cohorts using participant-reported clinical history. Authors' data handling: Reference gene primer amplification in the assay estimated nucleated cell counts. Using immunoSEQ multiplex PCR, the repertoire was profiled, and TCRdb retains in-frame clones only, with some absent. The D gene and trimming were derived from the DNA, and the V and J assignments and clone size from that table. The sample yields about 210,000 clones, around 90% seen once. The TCR sequence derives from a man aged 30 to 39 in a cohort exposed to, infected with or recovered from COVID-19 (not recorded which). The sequenced sample consisted of PBMCs or T cells enriched from blood (not recorded which).

CDR3 in DNA: TGTGCCAGTATTGGGTCCAGGGGCACTGAAGCTTTCTTT. Its translation: CASIGSRGTEAFF. This rearrangement joins TRBV19 to TRBJ1-1; TRBD1 might be the D (6 bases). The CDR3 has 13 amino acids. The V end was cut by 7 bases, the J end by 4 bases, with 13 bases between. Germline V gene sequence: CDR1 LNHDA, CDR2 SQIVND (reference sequence).